This TCR beta chain was documented in a study of T cells in localized non-small cell lung cancer. CDR3 length: 16 residues. J lost 4 bases, V lost 3 bases, and 4 bases had no gene match. Germline V gene data show CDR1 as MDHEN and CDR2 as SYDVKM. Generated by immunoSEQ multiplex PCR, the TCRdb table keeps only in-frame clones and is missing some. The sample records around 41,000 clones, 88% being singletons. This receptor was taken from a female donor of 60 years or more with stage I squamous cell lung carcinoma. The rearrangement links TRBV28 to TRBJ2-2, with TRBD2 matching 11 bases. Sequenced here: peripheral blood, sampled before any cancer treatment. The CDR3 nucleotides are TGTGCCAGCAGTTTTAGCGGGAGGGCCAGCACCGGGGAGCTGTTTTTT. This sequence encodes CASSFSGRASTGELFF.